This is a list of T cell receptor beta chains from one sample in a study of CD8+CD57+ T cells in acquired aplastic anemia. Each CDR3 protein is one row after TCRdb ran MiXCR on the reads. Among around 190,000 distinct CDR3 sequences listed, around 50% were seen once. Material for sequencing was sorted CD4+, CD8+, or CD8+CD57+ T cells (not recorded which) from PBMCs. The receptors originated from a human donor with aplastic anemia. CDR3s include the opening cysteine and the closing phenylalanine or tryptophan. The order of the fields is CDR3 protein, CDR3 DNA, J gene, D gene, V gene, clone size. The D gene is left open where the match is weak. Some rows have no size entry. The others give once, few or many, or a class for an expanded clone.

CDR3aa: CATSDLGWGLRTYEQYF
CDR3nt: TGTGCCACCAGTGACCTCGGGTGGGGGCTGAGAACCTACGAGCAGTACTTC
j_gene: TRBJ2-7
d_gene: .
v_gene: TRBV24-1
abundance: many

CDR3aa: CASSVAGTADSGASVLTF
CDR3nt: TGTGCCAGCAGCGTGGCCGGGACAGCAGACTCTGGGGCCAGCGTCCTGACTTTC
j_gene: TRBJ2-6
d_gene: TRBD1
v_gene: TRBV5-6
abundance: .

CDR3aa: CASSAGGTGFYTEAFF
CDR3nt: TGTGCCAGCAGTGCGGGGGGGACAGGGTTTTACACTGAAGCTTTCTTT
j_gene: TRBJ1-1
d_gene: TRBD1
v_gene: TRBV25-1
abundance: .

CDR3aa: CASSEGQGSSPLHF
CDR3nt: TGTGCCAGCAGTGAAGGACAGGGTTCGTCACCCCTCCACTTT
j_gene: TRBJ1-6
d_gene: TRBD1
v_gene: TRBV6-1
abundance: many

CDR3aa: CSAPLGPGASYEQYF
CDR3nt: TGCAGTGCACCGCTCGGGCCCGGTGCGTCCTACGAGCAGTACTTC
j_gene: TRBJ2-7
d_gene: .
v_gene: TRBV29-1
abundance: .

CDR3aa: CASSIDRESTEAFF
CDR3nt: TGTGCCAGTAGTATAGACAGGGAGTCCACTGAAGCTTTCTTT
j_gene: TRBJ1-1
d_gene: .
v_gene: TRBV19
abundance: many

CDR3aa: CASSPGQGPSRGYTF
CDR3nt: TGTGCCAGCAGTCCCGGACAGGGCCCATCGCGTGGCTACACCTTC
j_gene: TRBJ1-2
d_gene: TRBD1
v_gene: TRBV7-6
abundance: many

CDR3aa: CASSLQTGVSEQYF
CDR3nt: TGTGCCAGCAGCCTTCAGACAGGGGTGTCCGAGCAGTACTTC
j_gene: TRBJ2-7
d_gene: TRBD1
v_gene: TRBV5-6
abundance: .

CDR3aa: CASSYGLAGPQETQYF
CDR3nt: TGTGCCAGCAGTTACGGGCTAGCGGGGCCCCAAGAGACCCAGTACTTC
j_gene: TRBJ2-5
d_gene: TRBD2
v_gene: TRBV6-5
abundance: .

CDR3aa: CAISGDREPSYGYTF
CDR3nt: TGTGCCATCAGTGGCGATAGGGAGCCCTCTTATGGCTACACCTTC
j_gene: TRBJ1-2
d_gene: .
v_gene: TRBV10-3
abundance: .

CDR3aa: CSAIWPQWTAGTEAFF
CDR3nt: TGCAGTGCTATATGGCCCCAATGGACAGCGGGCACTGAAGCTTTCTTT
j_gene: TRBJ1-1
d_gene: .
v_gene: TRBV20-1
abundance: .

CDR3aa: CSARVPAGGQLDTDTQYF
CDR3nt: TGCAGTGCTAGAGTTCCCGCGGGGGGTCAACTCGACACAGATACGCAGTATTTT
j_gene: TRBJ2-3
d_gene: TRBD2
v_gene: TRBV20-1
abundance: many

CDR3aa: CASKRGNSYNEQFF
CDR3nt: TGCGCCAGCAAAAGGGGTAACTCCTACAATGAGCAGTTCTTC
j_gene: TRBJ2-1
d_gene: .
v_gene: TRBV10-2
abundance: .

CDR3aa: CAISDLGSYNEQFF
CDR3nt: TGTGCCATCAGTGATCTGGGCTCCTACAATGAGCAGTTCTTC
j_gene: TRBJ2-1
d_gene: .
v_gene: TRBV10-3
abundance: .

CDR3aa: CAISDLGTAGPQHF
CDR3nt: TGTGCCATCAGTGATCTGGGGACTGCAGGGCCCCAGCATTTT
j_gene: TRBJ1-5
d_gene: .
v_gene: TRBV10-3
abundance: many

CDR3aa: CASRLTEQEGPQHF
CDR3nt: TGTGCCAGCAGATTGACCGAGCAAGAGGGGCCCCAGCATTTT
j_gene: TRBJ1-5
d_gene: .
v_gene: TRBV6-5
abundance: many

CDR3aa: CASSEERRGYTF
CDR3nt: TGCGCCAGCAGCGAGGAACGTCGTGGCTACACCTTC
j_gene: TRBJ1-2
d_gene: .
v_gene: TRBV5-1
abundance: .

CDR3aa: CASSLIGRDGYTF
CDR3nt: TGTGCCAGCAGCTTGATCGGCAGGGATGGCTACACCTTC
j_gene: TRBJ1-2
d_gene: .
v_gene: TRBV7-9
abundance: .

CDR3aa: CASSSHRTANQPQHF
CDR3nt: TGTGCCAGTAGTTCACACCGGACAGCTAATCAGCCCCAGCATTTT
j_gene: TRBJ1-5
d_gene: .
v_gene: TRBV19
abundance: once

CDR3aa: CSARDLENSGTRGTDTQYF
CDR3nt: TGCAGTGCTAGAGATCTCGAGAATAGCGGGACGCGGGGCACAGATACGCAGTATTTT
j_gene: TRBJ2-3
d_gene: TRBD2
v_gene: TRBV20-1
abundance: .

CDR3aa: CASSPTTGGVGRAFF
CDR3nt: TGTGCCAGCAGTCCGACGACAGGGGGCGTAGGAAGGGCTTTCTTT
j_gene: TRBJ1-1
d_gene: TRBD1
v_gene: TRBV28
abundance: few

CDR3aa: CAWSAWPNYGYTF
CDR3nt: TGTGCCTGGAGTGCGTGGCCTAACTATGGCTACACCTTC
j_gene: TRBJ1-2
d_gene: .
v_gene: TRBV30
abundance: few

CDR3aa: CASSYRVGDYGYTF
CDR3nt: TGTGCCAGCAGTTATAGGGTTGGGGACTATGGCTACACCTTC
j_gene: TRBJ1-2
d_gene: .
v_gene: TRBV6-5
abundance: many

CDR3aa: CASSPRYGPRTDTQYF
CDR3nt: TGTGCCAGCTCACCACGGTACGGCCCCAGGACAGATACGCAGTATTTT
j_gene: TRBJ2-3
d_gene: .
v_gene: TRBV18
abundance: .

CDR3aa: CASSLEQGINYGYTF
CDR3nt: TGTGCCAGCAGCTTAGAACAGGGGATTAACTATGGCTACACCTTC
j_gene: TRBJ1-2
d_gene: TRBD1
v_gene: TRBV7-9
abundance: many

CDR3aa: CASSPAPGNVDYEQYF
CDR3nt: TGTGCCAGCAGTCCCGCCCCAGGGAATGTGGACTACGAGCAGTACTTC
j_gene: TRBJ2-7
d_gene: .
v_gene: TRBV12-3/TRBV12-4
abundance: .

CDR3aa: CSASFPETSYNEQFF
CDR3nt: TGCAGTGCTAGCTTCCCCGAGACTTCCTACAATGAGCAGTTCTTC
j_gene: TRBJ2-1
d_gene: .
v_gene: TRBV20-1
abundance: many

CDR3aa: CASSLAGLLNEQYF
CDR3nt: TGCGCCAGCAGCTTGGCAGGGCTGCTCAACGAGCAGTACTTC
j_gene: TRBJ2-7
d_gene: .
v_gene: TRBV5-1
abundance: .

CDR3aa: CASSVGDRGDQYF
CDR3nt: TGTGCCAGCAGCGTAGGCGACAGGGGCGACCAGTACTTC
j_gene: TRBJ2-5
d_gene: TRBD1
v_gene: TRBV9
abundance: .

CDR3aa: CASSITGQETQYF
CDR3nt: TGTGCCAGTAGTATTACGGGGCAAGAGACCCAGTACTTC
j_gene: TRBJ2-5
d_gene: .
v_gene: TRBV19
abundance: .

CDR3aa: CAGTQGNEQFF
CDR3nt: TGTGCCGGCACGCAGGGCAATGAGCAGTTCTTC
j_gene: TRBJ2-1
d_gene: .
v_gene: TRBV2
abundance: .

CDR3aa: CASSPVQGAFSPLHF
CDR3nt: TGTGCCAGCAGCCCCGTACAGGGAGCATTTTCACCCCTCCACTTT
j_gene: TRBJ1-6
d_gene: .
v_gene: TRBV25-1
abundance: many

CDR3aa: CASSPREGSYEQYF
CDR3nt: TGTGCCAGTAGTCCCCGTGAGGGGTCCTACGAGCAGTACTTC
j_gene: TRBJ2-7
d_gene: .
v_gene: TRBV19
abundance: .

CDR3aa: CASSPNSGTVYNEQFF
CDR3nt: TGCGCCAGCAGCCCCAACTCCGGGACAGTATACAATGAGCAGTTCTTC
j_gene: TRBJ2-1
d_gene: TRBD1
v_gene: TRBV5-1
abundance: many

CDR3aa: CASSLLQGDNEQFF
CDR3nt: TGTGCCAGCAGCTTGCTGCAGGGAGACAATGAGCAGTTCTTC
j_gene: TRBJ2-1
d_gene: .
v_gene: TRBV5-5
abundance: many

CDR3aa: CASSEGPEGVSPLHF
CDR3nt: TGCGCCAGCAGTGAGGGCCCGGAGGGGGTTTCACCCCTCCACTTT
j_gene: TRBJ1-6
d_gene: .
v_gene: TRBV10-1
abundance: .

CDR3aa: CSARDLRETQYF
CDR3nt: TGCAGTGCTAGAGATTTAAGGGAGACCCAGTACTTC
j_gene: TRBJ2-5
d_gene: .
v_gene: TRBV20-1
abundance: .

CDR3aa: CALDRGQYNEQFF
CDR3nt: TGTGCCTTAGACAGGGGGCAATACAATGAGCAGTTCTTC
j_gene: TRBJ2-1
d_gene: TRBD1
v_gene: TRBV7-2
abundance: .

CDR3aa: CATKGYRGRGYTF
CDR3nt: TGTGCCACCAAGGGGTACCGGGGTAGAGGCTACACCTTC
j_gene: TRBJ1-2
d_gene: .
v_gene: TRBV15
abundance: few

CDR3aa: CASSPNRGTDTQYF
CDR3nt: TGTGCCAGCAGCCCAAACAGGGGGACAGATACGCAGTATTTT
j_gene: TRBJ2-3
d_gene: TRBD1
v_gene: TRBV14
abundance: many

CDR3aa: CASSLNGRYGYTF
CDR3nt: TGCGCCAGCAGCTTGAACGGGCGTTATGGCTACACCTTC
j_gene: TRBJ1-2
d_gene: .
v_gene: TRBV5-1
abundance: many

CDR3aa: CASRGQGGSNTEAFF
CDR3nt: TGTGCCAGCAGGGGACAGGGGGGGTCGAACACTGAAGCTTTCTTT
j_gene: TRBJ1-1
d_gene: TRBD1
v_gene: TRBV2
abundance: once

CDR3aa: CAISETPGQATEQYF
CDR3nt: TGTGCCATCAGTGAGACACCGGGACAGGCCACCGAGCAGTACTTC
j_gene: TRBJ2-7
d_gene: TRBD1
v_gene: TRBV10-3
abundance: .

CDR3aa: CASRLAGVTDTQYF
CDR3nt: TGTGCCAGCAGACTAGCGGGAGTGACAGATACGCAGTATTTT
j_gene: TRBJ2-3
d_gene: TRBD2
v_gene: TRBV2
abundance: few

CDR3aa: CSVSVGQGKGEQFF
CDR3nt: TGCAGCGTTTCTGTGGGACAGGGGAAGGGTGAGCAGTTCTTC
j_gene: TRBJ2-1
d_gene: TRBD1
v_gene: TRBV29-1
abundance: .

CDR3aa: CASSLATPTQYF
CDR3nt: TGTGCCAGCAGCCTGGCGACTCCTACGCAGTATTTT
j_gene: TRBJ2-3
d_gene: .
v_gene: TRBV7-8
abundance: .

CDR3aa: CSASLAGGIPNYNEQFF
CDR3nt: TGCAGTGCTTCCCTAGCGGGGGGTATTCCCAATTACAATGAGCAGTTCTTC
j_gene: TRBJ2-1
d_gene: TRBD2
v_gene: TRBV20-1
abundance: few

CDR3aa: CASSRSGKSSYEQYF
CDR3nt: TGTGCCAGCAGCCGCAGCGGGAAGAGCTCCTACGAGCAGTACTTC
j_gene: TRBJ2-7
d_gene: TRBD2
v_gene: TRBV7-2
abundance: .

CDR3aa: CASAGTSDTDTQYF
CDR3nt: TGTGCCAGCGCCGGGACTAGCGATACAGATACGCAGTATTTT
j_gene: TRBJ2-3
d_gene: TRBD2
v_gene: TRBV19
abundance: .

CDR3aa: CASRTGNTNTGELFF
CDR3nt: TGTGCCAGCCGGACGGGCAATACGAACACCGGGGAGCTGTTTTTT
j_gene: TRBJ2-2
d_gene: .
v_gene: TRBV6-2/TRBV6-3
abundance: .

CDR3aa: CASSPGGQAETQYF
CDR3nt: TGCGCCAGCAGCCCGGGGGGACAAGCGGAGACCCAGTACTTC
j_gene: TRBJ2-5
d_gene: .
v_gene: TRBV5-1
abundance: few

CDR3aa: CASSPSGGAKNIQYF
CDR3nt: TGTGCCAGCAGCCCTAGCGGGGGAGCCAAAAACATTCAGTACTTC
j_gene: TRBJ2-4
d_gene: TRBD2
v_gene: TRBV4-2
abundance: many

CDR3aa: CASIEGGGNEQFF
CDR3nt: TGTGCCAGCATCGAGGGAGGCGGGAATGAGCAGTTCTTC
j_gene: TRBJ2-1
d_gene: .
v_gene: TRBV7-3
abundance: many

CDR3aa: CASSRQGATGNEQFF
CDR3nt: TGTGCCAGCAGTCGACAGGGGGCAACGGGCAATGAGCAGTTCTTC
j_gene: TRBJ2-1
d_gene: TRBD1
v_gene: TRBV2
abundance: .

CDR3aa: CASSPRDSSSYEQYF
CDR3nt: TGCGCCAGCAGCCCCAGGGACAGCAGCTCCTACGAGCAGTACTTC
j_gene: TRBJ2-7
d_gene: TRBD1
v_gene: TRBV5-1
abundance: many